The entry below describes one TCR beta chain. This specimen comes from a study of blood T cells in healthy people across ages. A second PCR of about 6 to 11 cycles used a sample-barcoded 5' primer and a J-beta primer mix. TCRdb ran MiXCR on the 5' RACE reads and lists one entry per CDR3 protein. The table lists under 800,000 distinct CDR3 sequences, roughly 20% of them singletons. Germline CDR1 is SGHRS and CDR2 is YFSETQ. The length of the CDR3 is 15 residues. V gave up 0 bases and J gave up 4 bases; unmatched junction bases: 4. The receptor comes from a man between 65 and 85 years old in good health. This chain joins TRBV5-1 and TRBJ2-1; 7 nucleotides agree with TRBD1. The specimen sequenced was blood. CDR3 in amino acids: CASSLGGTDYNEQFF. CDR3 coding DNA: TGCGCCAGCAGCTTGGGGGGGACAGATTACAATGAGCAGTTCTTC.